This TCR beta chain appears in the sequencing data of a study of shared clonotypes between healthy human individuals. It was at deep level that the assay was run. Unsorted PBMC DNA was run through sequencing on ten immunoSEQ deep assay plates. Using immunoSEQ multiplex PCR, the repertoire was profiled, and TCRdb retains in-frame clones only, with some absent. The sample has approximately 500,000 clones; more than 75% are singletons. Per the germline V gene, CDR1 is SQVTM and CDR2 is ANQGSEA. Losses at the gene ends were 4 bases for V and 6 bases for J; bases not matched to a gene: 8. There are 14 residues in the CDR3. Study-level findings and limits: Depth of sequencing was expected to influence donor clonotype sharing.

For genomic DNA, unsorted samples relied on approximately 81 million PBMCs. The table lists this clone with a few counts. Its antigen is not known. This receptor was identified in a woman aged 40 to 49 in good health. Some clones in this sample may be carry-over from other donors' samples. The specimen sequenced was PBMCs. The chain combines TRBV29-1 with TRBJ2-2; TRBD2 matches 7 bases. The CDR3 DNA sequence: TGCAGCGTTGTTCCAGCGGGAATCCCCGGGGAGCTGTTTTTT. Its translation is CSVVPAGIPGELFF.